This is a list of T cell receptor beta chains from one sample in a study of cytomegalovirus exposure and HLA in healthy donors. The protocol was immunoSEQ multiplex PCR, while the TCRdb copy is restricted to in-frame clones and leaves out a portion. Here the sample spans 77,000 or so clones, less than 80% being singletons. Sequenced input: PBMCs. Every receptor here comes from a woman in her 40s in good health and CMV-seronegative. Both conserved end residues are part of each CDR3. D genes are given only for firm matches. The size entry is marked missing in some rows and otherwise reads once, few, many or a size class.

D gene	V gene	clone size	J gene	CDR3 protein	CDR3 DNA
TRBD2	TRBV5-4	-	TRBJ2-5	CASSSRAGGWETQYF	TGTGCCAGCAGCTCGAGGGCGGGGGGCTGGGAGACCCAGTACTTC
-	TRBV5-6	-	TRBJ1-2	CASSLVSGGYTF	TGTGCCAGCAGCTTGGTTTCGGGAGGCTACACCTTC
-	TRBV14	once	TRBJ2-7	CASSQVGGSYEQYF	TGTGCCAGCAGCCAAGTCGGGGGCTCCTACGAGCAGTACTTC
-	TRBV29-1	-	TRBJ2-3	CSVARGAQFSTDTQYF	TGCAGCGTGGCCCGGGGAGCGCAGTTTTCCACAGATACGCAGTATTTT
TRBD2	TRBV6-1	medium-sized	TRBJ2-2	CASSREAGGTGELFF	TGTGCCAGCAGTCGGGAGGCCGGGGGCACCGGGGAGCTGTTTTTT
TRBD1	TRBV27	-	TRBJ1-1	CATPQGPPMNTEAFF	TGTGCCACACCACAGGGGCCGCCTATGAACACTGAAGCTTTCTTT
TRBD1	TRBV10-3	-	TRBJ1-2	CAIRYTDRDHGYTF	TGTGCCATCAGATACACGGACAGGGACCATGGCTACACCTTC
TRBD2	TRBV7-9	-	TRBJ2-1	CASSPRLAGRTYQFF	TGTGCCAGCAGCCCCCGACTAGCGGGTCGGACCTACCAGTTCTTC
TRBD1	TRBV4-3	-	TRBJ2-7	CASSQDRQGSFYEQYF	TGCGCCAGCAGCCAGGATAGACAGGGGTCCTTCTACGAGCAGTACTTC
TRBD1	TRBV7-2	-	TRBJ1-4	CASSPGTGHEKLFF	TGTGCCAGCAGCCCCGGGACAGGGCATGAAAAACTGTTTTTT
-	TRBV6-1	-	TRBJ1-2	CASSETQGSYGYTF	TGTGCCAGCAGTGAAACCCAGGGGTCCTATGGCTACACCTTC
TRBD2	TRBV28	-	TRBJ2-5	CASSKGLAGEETQYF	TGTGCCAGCAGTAAGGGACTAGCGGGAGAAGAGACCCAGTACTTC
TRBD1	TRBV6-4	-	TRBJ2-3	CASSERTGGSDTQYF	TGTGCCAGCAGTGAAAGGACAGGGGGATCAGATACGCAGTATTTT
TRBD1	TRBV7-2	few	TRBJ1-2	CASSWDREGGYTF	TGTGCCAGCAGCTGGGACAGGGAGGGCGGCTACACCTTC
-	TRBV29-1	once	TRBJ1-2	CSVLPGHPNGYTF	TGCAGCGTGTTACCGGGACACCCAAATGGCTACACCTTC
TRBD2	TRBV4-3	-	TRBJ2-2	CASSQALGLAGGNENTGELFF	TGCGCCAGCAGCCAAGCCTTAGGACTAGCGGGAGGGAACGAGAACACCGGGGAGCTGTTTTTT
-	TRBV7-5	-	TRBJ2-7	CVRSLFWGGRPTYEQYF	TGTGTCAGAAGCTTATTTTGGGGCGGGAGGCCCACCTACGAGCAGTACTTC
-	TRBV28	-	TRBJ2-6	CASAPLSTGANVLTF	TGTGCCAGCGCCCCCTTAAGCACTGGGGCCAACGTCCTGACTTTC
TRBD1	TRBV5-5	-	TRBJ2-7	CASSLKDRGNEQYF	TGTGCCAGCAGCTTGAAGGACAGGGGTAACGAGCAGTACTTC
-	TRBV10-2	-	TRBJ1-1	CASSLTPVTEAFF	TGCGCCAGCAGCCTTACCCCGGTTACTGAAGCTTTCTTT
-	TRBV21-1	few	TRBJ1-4	CASSPGQGTGEKLFF	TGTGCCAGCAGCCCGGGACAGGGGACGGGGGAAAAACTGTTTTTT
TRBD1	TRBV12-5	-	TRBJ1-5	CASGLSGQGHQPQHF	TGTGCTAGTGGTTTGTCCGGACAGGGGCATCAGCCCCAGCATTTT
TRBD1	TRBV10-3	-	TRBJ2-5	CATGQGKETQYF	TGTGCCACGGGACAGGGGAAAGAGACCCAGTACTTC
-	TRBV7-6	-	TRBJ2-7	CASSLIGYEQYF	TGTGCCAGCAGCTTAATCGGCTACGAGCAGTACTTC
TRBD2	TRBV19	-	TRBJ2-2	CATKGLAGVTGELFF	TGTGCCACCAAGGGCCTAGCGGGAGTCACCGGGGAGCTGTTTTTT
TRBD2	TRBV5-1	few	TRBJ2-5	CASSLRGERGTQYF	TGCGCCAGCAGTCTCCGGGGGGAACGTGGGACCCAGTACTTC
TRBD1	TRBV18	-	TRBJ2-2	CASSPTDRGSQNTGELFF	TGTGCCAGCTCACCTACGGACAGGGGAAGTCAGAACACCGGGGAGCTGTTTTTT
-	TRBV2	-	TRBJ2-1	CASSQRTGAYNEQFF	TGTGCCAGCAGTCAAAGAACCGGGGCCTACAATGAGCAGTTCTTC